Listed below are T cell receptor beta chains from one sample, sequenced in a study of CD8 T cells in ankylosing spondylitis. TCRdb re-analysed the 5' RACE reads in MiXCR, keeping a single row per CDR3 protein. The table has over 700,000 distinct CDR3 sequences, around 19% seen once. Sequencing used blood, either unsorted or a sorted T cell fraction (not recorded which). Receptors were obtained from a male donor with ankylosing spondylitis. CDR3s include the opening cysteine and the closing phenylalanine or tryptophan. A D gene is named only where the DNA matches it firmly. A clone size is listed for some rows: how often the clone was seen (once, few, many), or a class if it is expanded.

CDR3	DNA	length	D	size	V	J
CASSPRDSFSSYTF	TGTGCCAGCAGTCCCCGGGACAGTTTTTCGAGCTACACCTTC	14	TRBD1	-	TRBV27	TRBJ1-2
CASRPQVRSYNSPLHF	TGTGCCAGCAGGCCACAGGTTCGCTCCTATAATTCACCCCTCCACTTT	16	-	few	TRBV12-3/TRBV12-4	TRBJ1-6
CASSLRYSGTEAFF	TGTGCCAGCAGCTTGCGGTATTCTGGTACTGAAGCTTTCTTT	14	-	-	TRBV5-6	TRBJ1-1
CASSQNGQETQYF	TGTGCCAGCAGTCAAAACGGACAAGAGACCCAGTACTTC	13	-	few	TRBV3-1	TRBJ2-5
CASSLLQNTGELFF	TGTGCCAGCAGCTTATTACAGAACACCGGGGAGCTGTTTTTT	14	-	few	TRBV7-3	TRBJ2-2
CASSQERYEQFF	TGTGCCAGCAGTCAAGAGCGGTATGAGCAGTTCTTC	12	-	-	TRBV12-3/TRBV12-4	TRBJ2-1
CSARVDKDTQYF	TGCAGTGCTAGAGTGGATAAGGATACGCAGTATTTT	12	-	-	TRBV20-1	TRBJ2-3
CASRPGVSADTQYF	TGCGCCAGCCGACCCGGGGTTAGCGCAGATACGCAGTATTTT	14	-	few	TRBV5-1	TRBJ2-3
CASKGRNSYEQYF	TGTGCCAGCAAGGGGAGGAACTCCTACGAGCAGTACTTC	13	-	-	TRBV12-3/TRBV12-4	TRBJ2-7
CASSLETGYDTQYF	TGCGCCAGCAGCTTGGAGACAGGGTACGATACGCAGTATTTT	14	TRBD1	-	TRBV5-1	TRBJ2-3
CSATDSNQPQHF	TGCAGTGCAACCGACAGTAATCAGCCCCAGCATTTT	12	-	many	TRBV20-1	TRBJ1-5
CASSYLGTGFYEQFF	TGTGCCAGCAGCTACCTCGGGACAGGGTTCTATGAGCAGTTCTTC	15	TRBD1	-	TRBV7-9	TRBJ2-1
CATSDLTRIDNEQFF	TGTGCCACCAGTGATCTTACCAGGATAGACAATGAGCAGTTCTTC	15	-	-	TRBV24-1	TRBJ2-1
CASSWRAADTQYF	TGTGCCAGTAGTTGGAGGGCCGCAGATACGCAGTATTTT	13	-	few	TRBV19	TRBJ2-3
CASGQSAYTGAVKLLSSYNEQFF	TGTGCCAGCGGTCAGTCGGCTTACACGGGGGCAGTGAAACTCCTGAGCTCCTACAATGAGCAGTTCTTC	23	-	-	TRBV6-4	TRBJ2-1
CASSTGTVTDTQYF	TGTGCCAGCAGTACGGGGACCGTAACAGATACGCAGTATTTT	14	-	many	TRBV12-3/TRBV12-4	TRBJ2-3
CASSLRDRVPEAFF	TGTGCCAGCAGCCTCCGGGACAGGGTCCCTGAAGCTTTCTTT	14	TRBD1	many	TRBV5-6	TRBJ1-1
CASSPGVGSYNEQFF	TGTGCCAGCAGCCCAGGGGTTGGGTCCTACAATGAGCAGTTCTTC	15	-	many	TRBV7-9	TRBJ2-1
CASSLQSRVQYF	TGTGCCAGCAGCTTGCAGTCTAGGGTGCAGTACTTC	12	-	few	TRBV5-6	TRBJ2-7
CASTAGKYGYTF	TGTGCCAGCACGGCAGGGAAGTATGGCTACACCTTC	12	-	-	TRBV2	TRBJ1-2
CASSSTRARDRSSTDTQYF	TGTGCCAGCAGCTCGACCCGTGCCCGGGACCGATCTAGCACAGATACGCAGTATTTT	19	-	few	TRBV7-8	TRBJ2-3
CSVGPPTGGVGELFF	TGCAGCGTTGGGCCCCCGACAGGGGGTGTGGGGGAGCTGTTTTTT	15	TRBD1	-	TRBV29-1	TRBJ2-2
CSAQKGGTTEAFF	TGCAGTGCCCAAAAAGGTGGAACCACTGAAGCTTTCTTT	13	-	-	TRBV20-1	TRBJ1-1
CASSQGRDTDTQYF	TGTGCCAGCTCTCAGGGACGGGACACAGATACGCAGTATTTT	14	-	-	TRBV18	TRBJ2-3
CASSRLAEDNEQFF	TGTGCCAGCAGCCGCCTAGCGGAAGACAATGAGCAGTTCTTC	14	TRBD2	-	TRBV5-6	TRBJ2-1
CSAPPLAGESDTQYF	TGCAGTGCCCCACCTCTAGCGGGAGAGTCGGATACGCAGTATTTT	15	TRBD2	-	TRBV20-1	TRBJ2-3
CASRLGTTNTGELFF	TGTGCCAGCAGACTAGGGACCACGAACACCGGGGAGCTGTTTTTT	15	-	-	TRBV28	TRBJ2-2
CASTTTGYSYEQYF	TGTGCCAGCACCACGACAGGCTACTCCTACGAGCAGTACTTC	14	-	few	TRBV28	TRBJ2-7
CASSDRAGESTDTQYF	TGTGCCAGCAGTGATCGGGCAGGGGAAAGCACAGATACGCAGTATTTT	16	-	few	TRBV2	TRBJ2-3
CASRREGPGELFF	TGTGCCAGTAGACGGGAGGGCCCCGGGGAGCTGTTTTTT	13	TRBD2	once	TRBV19	TRBJ2-2
CSVDDRGRLDTQYF	TGCAGCGTTGATGACAGGGGGCGTTTAGATACGCAGTATTTT	14	TRBD1	few	TRBV29-1	TRBJ2-3
CASSPPGMDIQYF	TGTGCCAGCAGTCCCCCGGGGATGGACATTCAGTACTTC	13	-	-	TRBV28	TRBJ2-4
CASLTRVDGNTIYF	TGTGCCAGCCTGACTAGGGTGGACGGAAACACCATATATTTT	14	-	-	TRBV13	TRBJ1-3
CSVGGQTYEQYF	TGCAGCGTTGGCGGACAGACCTACGAGCAGTACTTC	12	-	-	TRBV29-1	TRBJ2-7
CASSEAAGRDGYTF	TGCGCCAGCAGTGAAGCCGCAGGGAGGGATGGCTACACCTTC	14	-	few	TRBV10-2	TRBJ1-2
CASSNASKQETQYF	TGTGCCAGCAGCAATGCTAGTAAGCAAGAGACCCAGTACTTC	14	-	few	TRBV7-6	TRBJ2-5
CASSPPGLTYEQYF	TGTGCCAGCAGCCCGCCGGGCCTTACCTACGAGCAGTACTTC	14	-	few	TRBV7-2	TRBJ2-7
CASSLDRTATEAFF	TGTGCCAGCAGCTTAGATCGGACAGCTACCGAAGCTTTCTTT	14	-	-	TRBV7-9	TRBJ1-1
CASSLGTTTEAFF	TGTGCCAGCAGCCTCGGCACAACGACTGAAGCTTTCTTT	13	-	few	TRBV9	TRBJ1-1
CSARSRTSGNTGELFF	TGCAGTGCTAGATCCCGGACTAGCGGGAACACCGGGGAGCTGTTTTTT	16	TRBD2	-	TRBV20-1	TRBJ2-2
CASSFTAYEQYF	TGTGCCAGCAGCTTTACAGCCTACGAGCAGTACTTC	12	-	few	TRBV7-9	TRBJ2-7
CASSPDGTVTYEQYF	TGCGCCAGCAGCCCGGACGGGACAGTTACCTACGAGCAGTACTTC	15	TRBD1	-	TRBV5-1	TRBJ2-7
CASSQYMNTEAFF	TGCGCCAGCAGCCAATATATGAACACTGAAGCTTTCTTT	13	-	-	TRBV4-3	TRBJ1-1
CSVAGLGLHEQYF	TGCAGCGTTGCTGGACTTGGTCTCCACGAGCAGTACTTC	13	-	-	TRBV29-1	TRBJ2-7
CASSPMATGELFF	TGTGCCAGCAGCCCAATGGCCACCGGGGAGCTGTTTTTT	13	-	few	TRBV13	TRBJ2-2
CASSQVASGNTGELFF	TGTGCCAGCAGCCAAGTAGCTAGCGGAAACACCGGGGAGCTGTTTTTT	16	TRBD2	few	TRBV3-1	TRBJ2-2
CATSPNSGGNEQFF	TGTGCCACCAGCCCTAACTCCGGGGGTAATGAGCAGTTCTTC	14	-	few	TRBV15	TRBJ2-1